The 12 T cell receptor beta chains given below trace back to one sample, sequenced in a study of OX40 agonist ivuxolimab in advanced cancers. Data came from immunoSEQ multiplex PCR; TCRdb stores just in-frame clones and leaves some out. The repertoire includes 70,000 to 95,000 clones, approximately 91% of them detected once, and 0.7% to 0.9% sits in the top ten. The specimen was CD4+ or CD8+ T cells sorted from blood, collected in a trial of the OX40 agonist ivuxolimab. These receptors were collected from an adult with an advanced solid tumor such as melanoma, head and neck, liver or kidney cancer.

V gene TRBV19 combines with J gene TRBJ2-7; D possibly matches TRBD1 or TRBD2 (5 bases each). The CDR3 runs 14 residues. Germline CDR1 LNHDA, CDR2 SQIVND (reference sequence). Trimming cost V 7 bases and J 4 bases, with 17 bases left between them. This CDR3 is CASNPSGREYEQYF. Written as DNA, the CDR3 is TGTGCCAGTAACCCCTCGGGCAGGGAGTACGAGCAGTACTTC.

V and J are TRBV7-9 and TRBJ2-7; D tentatively reads TRBD1 or TRBD2 (5 bases each). This CDR3 region has 14 residues. With 5 bases removed from V and 2 bases from J, the gap between germline ends came to 13 bases. Germline V gene lookup returns CDR1 SEHNR and CDR2 FQNEAQ (reference sequence). This CDR3 is CASSPGTETYEQYF. CDR3 bases: TGTGCCAGCAGCCCCGGGACGGAAACCTACGAGCAGTACTTC.

This chain uses TRBV6-6 with TRBJ1-2; D is unresolved. Germline CDR1 and CDR2: MNHNY and SVGAGI (reference sequence). The CDR3 loop spans 14 amino acids. V was shortened by 6 bases and J by 0 bases, with 11 bases between the two germline ends. The CDR3 DNA sequence: TGTGCCAGCAGGTCGGACGGGACTAACTATGGCTACACCTTC. It is translated as CASRSDGTNYGYTF.

This chain links TRBV6-5 with TRBJ1-6; 8 positions match TRBD1. The germline V gene encodes CDR1 MNHEY and CDR2 SVGAGI. J lost 6 bases, V lost 4 bases, and 8 bases had no gene match. The CDR3 extends over 16 amino acids. CDR3 sequence: CASSSTSTGVNSPLHF. The CDR3 DNA sequence: TGTGCCAGCAGTTCCACCTCGACAGGGGTTAATTCACCCCTCCACTTT.

The V call is TRBV19, the J call TRBJ1-1; D call uncertain. The CDR3 spans 14 residues. The V gene's germline CDR1 is LNHDA and CDR2 SQIVND (reference sequence). The ends were cut back, 7 bases at V and 1 base at J, with 13 bases in the middle. CDR3 bases: TGTGCCAGTACGCCGAAGGTTTCGAACACTGAAGCTTTCTTT. Translated: CASTPKVSNTEAFF.

The CDR3 spells CASSQGSSGGAYEQYF. DNA for the CDR3: TGTGCCAGCAGCCAAGGCAGCAGCGGGGGGGCCTACGAGCAGTACTTC. The chain joins TRBV4-2 to TRBJ2-7; 10 nucleotides line up with TRBD2. The germline V gene has CDR1 LGHNA and CDR2 YNFKEQ. Germline trimming cut 1 base from V and 2 bases from J; bases unmatched to any gene: 5. This CDR3 has 16 residues.

The rearrangement links TRBV19 to TRBJ2-5; 10 bases are a match to TRBD1. This CDR3 spans 16 amino acids. CDR1 is LNHDA, CDR2 SQIVND, per germline (reference sequence). V gave up 4 bases and J gave up 4 bases; unmatched junction bases: 9. This chain's CDR3 is CASSSTTGQGGETQYF. In nucleotides, the CDR3 is TGTGCCAGTAGTAGCACAACAGGACAGGGGGGAGAGACCCAGTACTTC.

This clone appeared once. The CDR3 sequence is CASSSRSRGQETQYF. The CDR3 DNA sequence: TGTGCCAGCAGTTCCAGATCGAGGGGACAAGAGACCCAGTACTTC. The V and J genes are TRBV27 and TRBJ2-5; D may correspond to TRBD1 or TRBD2 (5 bases each). V was cut by 4 bases and J by 2 bases, with 14 bases left in between. The CDR3 totals 15 residues. The germline CDR1 and CDR2 sequences are MNHEY and SMNVEV (reference sequence).

This chain uses TRBV5-1 with TRBJ2-5, with 8 bases identical to TRBD2. V lost 2 bases to trimming and J lost 5 bases; unmatched junction nucleotides: 5. CDR1 is SGHRS, CDR2 YFSETQ, per germline. The CDR3 consists of 14 residues. In DNA, the CDR3 is TGCGCCAGCAGCTTTACTAGCGGAGGGGAGACCCAGTACTTC. Its translation is CASSFTSGGETQYF.

The gene calls are TRBV4-2 and TRBJ1-3; D remains unclear. V lost 0 bases, J lost 1 base, and 10 bases lay in between. This CDR3 region has 16 residues. The V gene's germline CDR1 is LGHNA and CDR2 YNFKEQ. In DNA, the CDR3 is TGTGCCAGCAGCCAAGATAATGGGGTTTCTGGAAACACCATATATTTT. Translating it yields CASSQDNGVSGNTIYF.

The chain links TRBV5-4 to TRBJ2-1, with 10 positions matching TRBD2. The germline V gene has CDR1 SGHNT and CDR2 YYREEE (reference sequence). The CDR3 is 15 amino acids. Unmatched junction bases numbered 5, after V lost 8 bases and J lost 0 bases. The CDR3: CASTSGESSYNEQFF. CDR3 sequence (DNA): TGTGCCAGTACTAGCGGGGAAAGCTCCTACAATGAGCAGTTCTTC.

CDR3 sequence: CASSLGSSGANVLTF. The CDR3 nucleotides are TGCGCCAGCAGCTTGGGGAGCTCTGGGGCCAACGTCCTGACTTTC. The J gene is TRBJ2-6, the V gene TRBV5-1, with D uncertain. Germline values: CDR1 SGHRS, CDR2 YFSETQ. Trimming took 0 bases from V and 0 from J, leaving 4 bases between them. The length of the CDR3 is 15 residues.